A single TCR beta chain is shown here with its context. Its antigen is currently not known. No base quality information exists; no much larger clone differs at one position. The hyperthyroidism patients were 18 to 65 years old and newly diagnosed, with a disease duration of less than 2 months. Patients with other autoimmune diseases, uncontrolled infections, pregnancy or lactation were excluded from the study. Diagnosis was based on clinical symptoms, serum thyroxine, TRAb, thyroid ultrasound and orbital computed tomography. Trizol reagent was used to extract the total RNA, and its quality was then checked on an Agilent 2100 Bioanalyzer. For repertoire sequencing, the TCR beta CDR3 regions were amplified from RNA transcripts. HTBI primers and the Qiagen OneStep RT-PCR kit were used in a first-round RT-PCR, which was followed by a second-round multiplex PCR, size selection and purification. The libraries underwent paired-end sequencing with 100 bp reads on an Illumina HiSeq2000. The study's own analysis went as follows. SOAPnuke was used to process the reads, removing any read that contained adapters or uncalled bases, had a mean Phred below 15, or lacked an exact match to the constant primer or identifier. COPE v1.2.5 was used to merge high-quality paired reads. Each unique nucleotide sequence was treated as a clonotype, and MiTCR v1.1 was used to align the clonotypes to the IMGT TRB V, D and J references. The analysis was limited to V-J combinations with a frequency above 0.0001, which together covered around 99% of the repertoires. For each V-J combination, a TCR clonal expansion and chaos score was defined as F50 clonal expansion divided by the chaos observed in the TCRdist matrix. Welch's t-statistics and random forest were used to reduce the features to approximately 13 V-J combinations, which were then used as input to a naive Bayes classifier. Thyroid-blood repertoire similarity was quantified with the Morisita-Horn index. TCRdb took the public reads, trimmed them with fastp at Q25, ran MiXCR for clone calling and kept in-frame beta chains. Each CDR3 protein gets just one entry, which takes the most common genes and DNA from the rows behind it. These V and J calls are TCRdb output, not the study's own analysis. The sample profile shows about 1.2 million distinct CDR3 sequences; approximately 35% of them were found once. The ten biggest clones cover 11% of the sample.

This entry comes from a study of Graves' ophthalmopathy and Graves' hyperthyroidism (dated by TCRdb to the late 2010s). Regarding the study in general: A patient counted as having stable hyperthyroidism if there was no progression to ophthalmopathy within 18 months of follow-up. TCR beta repertoire signatures were used to distinguish Graves' ophthalmopathy from Graves' hyperthyroidism and to predict progression to ophthalmopathy. In total, 135 blood samples were TCR-sequenced: 40 to 45 ophthalmopathy, roughly 80 hyperthyroidism and about 17 hyperthyroidism-to-ophthalmopathy patients. A discovery set of 100 patients (43 ophthalmopathy, approximately 58 stable hyperthyroidism) was enrolled to explore V-J signatures distinguishing ophthalmopathy from hyperthyroidism. For independent validation, a separate cohort was made up of fewer than 20 hyperthyroidism patients plus 17 patients who later progressed from hyperthyroidism to ophthalmopathy. In over 5 hyperthyroidism patients, the T-cell repertoire of thyroid tissue was compared with the T-cell repertoire of blood. Following sampling, methimazole starting at 30 mg daily was administered to hyperthyroidism patients, and high-dose intravenous methylprednisolone was administered to ophthalmopathy patients. The paper as a whole reports these results and caveats: Sample size was not predetermined statistically, and investigators were not blinded to group allocation. In cross-validation, the 13-signature model distinguished ophthalmopathy from stable hyperthyroidism with just over 85% sensitivity and 81% to 82% specificity, while in the test set the corresponding values were roughly 80% and 75%. In validation, the model predicted ophthalmopathy progression with less than 71% sensitivity and approximately 75% specificity; about a dozen predicted patients were CT-confirmed with GO in a median of approximately 6.5 months. Most expanded thyroid clonotypes with frequency above 0.001 were also detected in blood, suggesting blood repertoires may reflect the thyroid immune response.

The CDR3 goes from the cysteine to the phenylalanine over 12 residues. Solely the CDR3 DNA is kept, with 36 bases framed from the first base. V gives up 7 bases and J gives up 5 bases, and the segment between their germline ends measures 9 bases. Reading the germline V gene gives CDR1 MNHEY and CDR2 SVGEGT. The source is an adult man with Graves' hyperthyroidism. Source material: peripheral blood or thyroid tissue (not recorded which). The rearrangement combines TRBV6-2 or TRBV6-3 with TRBJ1-5, with TRBD1 tentatively as D gene (6 bases match). The bases are TGTGCCAGCAAGCAGGGGTATCAGCCCCAGCATTTT. This encodes CASKQGYQPQHF.